The clone carrying this TCR beta chain has just a few counts. Per the original methods: Nucleated cell number was recorded as an estimate derived from reference gene primer amplification. The data were produced by immunoSEQ multiplex PCR, yet TCRdb's version contains in-frame clones alone and is incomplete. V and J calls and clone size are those listed in that table; D and trimming were worked out from the DNA. The sample records approximately 170,000 clones, approximately 85% being singletons. The data belong to a study of blood T cell repertoires in COVID-19. The wider study: Sites across the United States, Italy and Spain contributed samples from acute and convalescent COVID-19.

Sequences were obtained from peripheral blood. The source of this sequence is a middle-aged man who had recovered from COVID-19.

CDR3 loop: CASSLGQSAAYGYTF. CDR3 nucleotide sequence: TGTGCCAGCAGCTTAGGACAGTCGGCAGCCTATGGCTACACCTTC. The rearrangement uses TRBV7-6 and TRBJ1-2; D might be TRBD1 (5 bases). Germline lookup yields CDR1 SGHVS and CDR2 FNYEAQ. This CDR3 has 15 amino acids. The germline V and J ends were trimmed by 1 base and 4 bases, with 13 bases remaining between them.